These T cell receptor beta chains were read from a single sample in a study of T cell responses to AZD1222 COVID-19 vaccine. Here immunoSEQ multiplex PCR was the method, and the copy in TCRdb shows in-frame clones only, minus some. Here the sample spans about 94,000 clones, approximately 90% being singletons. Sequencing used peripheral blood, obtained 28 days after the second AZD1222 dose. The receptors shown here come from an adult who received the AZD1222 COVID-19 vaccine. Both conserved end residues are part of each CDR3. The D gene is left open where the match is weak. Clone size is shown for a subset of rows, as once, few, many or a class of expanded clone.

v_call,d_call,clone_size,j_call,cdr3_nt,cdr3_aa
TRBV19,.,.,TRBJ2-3,TGTGCCAGTAGTATAGGTGGGGGCGATACGCAGTATTTT,CASSIGGGDTQYF
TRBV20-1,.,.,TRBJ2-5,TGCAGTGCTGGGCAGCAAGAGACCCAGTACTTC,CSAGQQETQYF
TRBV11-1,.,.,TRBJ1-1,TGTGCCAGCAGCTCAGATTTCACTGAAGCTTTCTTT,CASSSDFTEAFF
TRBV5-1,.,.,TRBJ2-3,TGCGCCAGCAGCTCCCGCACTGGAAGCACAGATACGCAGTATTTT,CASSSRTGSTDTQYF
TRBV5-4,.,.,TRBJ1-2,TGTGCCAGCAGCCGGGGGGATAACTATGGCTACACCTTC,CASSRGDNYGYTF
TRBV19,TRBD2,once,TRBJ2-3,TGTGCCAGTAGTTCCACCGGGACTAGCGGGAGGTTAACAGATACGCAGTATTTT,CASSSTGTSGRLTDTQYF
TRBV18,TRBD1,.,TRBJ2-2,TGTGCCAGCTCGGGACAGGGGGCCACCGGGGAGCTGTTTTTT,CASSGQGATGELFF
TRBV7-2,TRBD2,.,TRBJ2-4,TGTGCCAGCAGCTTAGAGGGCAGGGAGGGTTCCATTCAGTACTTC,CASSLEGREGSIQYF
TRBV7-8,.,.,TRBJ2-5,TGTGCCAGCAGCCCAAGAGGGCCAGGGAGTGTCGAGACCCAGTACTTC,CASSPRGPGSVETQYF
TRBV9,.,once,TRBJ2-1,TGTGCCAGCAGCGCAGCGAGAGTTGAGGATGAGCAGTTCTTC,CASSAARVEDEQFF
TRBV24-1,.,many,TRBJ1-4,TGTGCCACCAGTGATTGGACAGAAGGTAATGAAAAACTGTTTTTT,CATSDWTEGNEKLFF
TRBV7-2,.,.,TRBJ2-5,TGTGCCAGCAGCTTTACCTTCGCAGAGACCCAGTACTTC,CASSFTFAETQYF
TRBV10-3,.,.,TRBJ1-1,TGTGCCATCAGTGAGTCCATTACTGAAGCTTTCTTT,CAISESITEAFF
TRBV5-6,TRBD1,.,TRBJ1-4,TGTGCCAGCGGACTGACAGGGGGCTACAACGGGGAAAAACTGTTTTTT,CASGLTGGYNGEKLFF
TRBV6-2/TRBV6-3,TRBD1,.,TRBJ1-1,TGTGCCAGCAGTTACGGACAGGGGCTAGACACTGAAGCTTTCTTT,CASSYGQGLDTEAFF
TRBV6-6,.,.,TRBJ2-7,TGTGCCAGCAGTCCCAACGATTACTCCTACGAGCAGTACTTC,CASSPNDYSYEQYF
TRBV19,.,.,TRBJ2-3,TGTGCCAGTAGTCCTTACCTCCTCACAGATACGCAGTATTTT,CASSPYLLTDTQYF